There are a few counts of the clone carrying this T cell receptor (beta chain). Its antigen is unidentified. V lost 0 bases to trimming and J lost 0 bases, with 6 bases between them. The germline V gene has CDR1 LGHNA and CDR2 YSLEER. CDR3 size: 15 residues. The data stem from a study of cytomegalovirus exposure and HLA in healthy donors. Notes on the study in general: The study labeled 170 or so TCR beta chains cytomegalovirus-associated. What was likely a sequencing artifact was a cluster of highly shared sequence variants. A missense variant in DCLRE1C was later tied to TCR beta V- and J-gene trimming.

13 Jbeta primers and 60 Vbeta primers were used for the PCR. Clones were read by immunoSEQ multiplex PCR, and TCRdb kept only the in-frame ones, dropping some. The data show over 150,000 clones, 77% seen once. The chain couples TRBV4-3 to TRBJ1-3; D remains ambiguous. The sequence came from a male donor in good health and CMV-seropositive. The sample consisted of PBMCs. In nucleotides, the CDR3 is TGCGCCAGCAGCCAAGATTCGCGCTCTGGAAACACCATATATTTT. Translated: CASSQDSRSGNTIYF.